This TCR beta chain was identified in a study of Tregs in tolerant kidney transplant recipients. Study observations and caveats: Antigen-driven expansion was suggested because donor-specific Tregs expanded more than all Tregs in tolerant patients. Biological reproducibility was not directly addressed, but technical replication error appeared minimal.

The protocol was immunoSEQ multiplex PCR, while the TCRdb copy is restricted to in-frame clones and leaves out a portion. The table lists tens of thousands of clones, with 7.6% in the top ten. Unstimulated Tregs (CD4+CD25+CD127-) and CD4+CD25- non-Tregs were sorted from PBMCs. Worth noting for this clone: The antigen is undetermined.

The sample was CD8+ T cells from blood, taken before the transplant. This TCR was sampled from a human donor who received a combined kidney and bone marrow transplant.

The CDR3 sequence: CASSIPHSNQPQHF. The part of the CDR3 DNA that was read is TGTGCCAGTAGTATTCCCCATAGCAATCAGCCC. This chain uses TRBV19 with TRBJ1-5; D gene uncertain. The read falls 3 residues short of the CDR3 end, and the missing part is taken from the germline J gene. V was cut by 3 bases and J by 0 bases, with 6 bases left in between. The CDR3 is 14 amino acids. Germline assignment: CDR1 LNHDA and CDR2 SQIVND (reference sequence).